The next 17 T cell receptor beta chains were all read from a single sample in a study of T cell repertoires in cytomegalovirus infection. The antigens these receptors bind are not known. A single record per CDR3 protein comes from TCRdb applying MiXCR to the reads. The data show about 920,000 distinct CDR3 sequences, with approximately 31% seen just once and around 15% held by the top ten. Source: cultured CD8+ T cells from PBMCs, taken from culture after CMV antigen stimulation. Receptor source: a human donor in good health (CMV status not recorded). Some clones in this sample may be carry-over from other donors' samples.

This clonotype has at least ten counts. This chain links TRBV7-2 with TRBJ2-1; 7 nucleotides match TRBD1. The V gene end was trimmed by 4 bases and the J gene end by 7 bases; junction bases not matched to a gene: 10. The CDR3 contains 15 residues. The germline V gene encodes CDR1 SGHTA and CDR2 FQGNSA. The CDR3 reads CASSSPGQPSNEQFF. CDR3 sequence (DNA): TGTGCCAGCAGCTCCCCGGGACAGCCCTCAAATGAGCAGTTCTTC.

The rearrangement links TRBV6-1 to TRBJ1-5; 8 bases fit TRBD1. This CDR3 contains 15 residues. V gave up 5 bases and J gave up 4 bases; unmatched junction bases: 7. The germline V gene encodes CDR1 MNHNS and CDR2 SASEGT. The CDR3 nucleotides read TGTGCCAGCAGTTACGTGGGACAGGCTAATCAGCCCCAGCATTTT. It specifies CASSYVGQANQPQHF.

V is TRBV6-1 and J is TRBJ2-2; D remains ambiguous. V lost 5 bases, J lost 5 bases, and 9 bases lay in between. Germline CDR1 and CDR2: MNHNS and SASEGT. The CDR3 extends over 13 amino acids. The chain's CDR3 is CASSPTRTGELFF. DNA for the CDR3: TGTGCCAGCAGTCCAACACGGACCGGGGAGCTGTTTTTT.

V gene TRBV4-2 combines with J gene TRBJ1-1, with TRBD1 matching over 7 bases. Germline CDR1 LGHNA, CDR2 YNFKEQ. The CDR3 has 15 residues. V lost 0 bases and J lost 5; bases outside the gene matches: 6. CDR3 nucleotide sequence: TGTGCCAGCAGCCAAGATCAGGGGGTTTTAACTGAAGCTTTCTTT. This translates into CASSQDQGVLTEAFF.

This chain joins TRBV27 and TRBJ2-1; 8 nucleotides agree with TRBD2. Trimming removed 3 bases from V and 4 bases from J; junction bases left unmatched: 8. The germline V gene has CDR1 MNHEY and CDR2 SMNVEV (reference sequence). The CDR3 spans 16 residues. The CDR3 coding sequence is TGTGCCAGCAGTTTCCTTGGGGGCGGGGGGTACAATGAGCAGTTCTTC. It is translated as CASSFLGGGGYNEQFF.

This clonotype was seen at least ten times. V gene TRBV7-2 combines with J gene TRBJ1-5, with D uncertain. With 5 bases removed from V and 0 bases from J, the gap between germline ends came to 26 bases. This CDR3 has 20 amino acids. In germline, CDR1 is SGHTA, CDR2 FQGNSA. DNA of the CDR3: TGTGCCAGCAGCCGTCGGGGAGACACAAATATAGACAATAGCAATCAGCCCCAGCATTTT. This codes for CASSRRGDTNIDNSNQPQHF.

This clonotype has a handful of counts. CDR3 DNA sequence: TGTGCCAGCACCCAGACGGACAATCAGCCCCAGCATTTT. This encodes CASTQTDNQPQHF. The chain employs TRBV7-9 and TRBJ1-5; the D is unclear. The germline V gene has CDR1 SEHNR and CDR2 FQNEAQ (reference sequence). The CDR3 length is 13 residues. The ends were cut back, 7 bases at V and 3 bases at J, with 10 bases in the middle.

This sequence joins TRBV6-1 and TRBJ1-5; D is undetermined. Germline V gene lookup returns CDR1 MNHNS and CDR2 SASEGT. The CDR3 runs 15 residues. V was shortened by 3 bases and J by 3 bases, with 12 bases between the two germline ends. CDR3 nucleotide sequence: TGTGCCAGCAGTGAGGACGGTCTAGCCAATCAGCCCCAGCATTTT. Residues: CASSEDGLANQPQHF.

This clonotype has a handful of counts. The J gene is TRBJ2-1, the V gene TRBV6-1; D call uncertain. Germline CDR1 and CDR2: MNHNS and SASEGT. The CDR3 has 14 residues. V gave up 5 bases and J gave up 8 bases, with 16 bases separating them. The CDR3 DNA is TGTGCCAGCAGTTCCTCCTCCTCTCCGGATGAGCAGTTCTTC. This gives the protein CASSSSSSPDEQFF.

In this sample, this clonotype turned up many times. V usage is TRBV7-9 and J usage is TRBJ2-6; D is undetermined. Germline V gene sequence: CDR1 SEHNR, CDR2 FQNEAQ (reference sequence). The ends were cut back, 8 bases at V and 1 base at J, with 18 bases in the middle. The CDR3 is 17 amino acids. CDR3 residues: CASGRAPRPSGANVLTF. The CDR3, as DNA: TGTGCCAGCGGACGGGCACCCCGACCTTCTGGGGCCAACGTCCTGACTTTC.

A note on this clonotype: A read error may account for a junction end that differs from germline. The rearrangement links TRBV19 to TRBJ1-2; D uncertain. The CDR3 spans 13 residues. CDR1 and CDR2 (germline): LNHDA, SQIVND (reference sequence). The CDR3 coding sequence is TGTGCCGGTAGTCCCACAGAGGACTATGGCTACACCTTC. It yields the protein CAGSPTEDYGYTF.

This clonotype has more than one count but fewer than ten. This chain connects TRBV19 to TRBJ1-1, with a possible D match to TRBD1 (6 bases). The ends were cut back, 2 bases at V and 6 bases at J, with 19 bases in the middle. CDR3 size: 16 residues. Germline V gene lookup returns CDR1 LNHDA and CDR2 SQIVND (reference sequence). In nucleotides, the CDR3 is TGTGCCAGTAGTATAATCTGGGGGCCGAGGATACCTGAAGCTTTCTTT. Its translation: CASSIIWGPRIPEAFF.

Concerning this clonotype: An end of the junction differs from the germline gene, which may be a read error. The chain joins TRBV9 to TRBJ2-1; TRBD2 agrees at 8 bases. The length of the CDR3 is 17 residues. Germline-derived CDR1 and CDR2 are SGDLS and YYNGEE. The CDR3 region has the DNA TGTGCCAGCAGCGTAGAGGAGACGGGGGGGGTATACACTGAGCAGTTCTTC. Its protein is CASSVEETGGVYTEQFF. The full variable domain, its missing parts supplied by reference TRBV9 and TRBJ2-1, is DSGVTQTPKHLITATGQRVTLRCSPRSGDLSVYWYQQSLDQGLQFLIQYYNGEERAKGNILERFSAQQFPDLHSELNLSSLELGDSALYFCASSVEETGGVYTEQFFGPGTRLTVL.

About this clonotype: This may arise from a read error, as a much more abundant clone is one base away. The J gene is TRBJ2-2, the V gene TRBV11-2; 10 bases are shared with TRBD1. This CDR3 spans 15 amino acids. Germline assignment: CDR1 SGHAT and CDR2 FQNNGV. This chain's CDR3 is CSSSSPGQGTGELFF. The DNA for the CDR3 is TGTTCCAGCAGTTCACCGGGACAGGGGACCGGGGAGCTGTTTTTT. Based on the CDR3 plus reference TRBV11-2 and TRBJ2-2, the full variable domain is EAGVAQSPRYKIIEKRQSVAFWCNPISGHATLYWYQQILGQGPKLLIQFQNNGVVDDSQLPKDRFSAERLKGVDSTLKIQPAKLEDSAVYLCSSSSPGQGTGELFFGEGSRLTVL.

On this clonotype: This CDR3 is missing its conserved last phenylalanine or tryptophan, likely due to a read error. This chain connects TRBV6-5 to TRBJ1-4; D is unresolved. The CDR3 has 13 amino acids. Per germline, CDR1 MNHEY and CDR2 SVGAGI. V lost 5 bases, J lost 7 bases, and 11 bases lay in between. The CDR3 DNA is TGTGCCAGCAGTCCGGGTGGGGTTGAAAAACTGTTTTCT. This sequence encodes CASSPGGVEKLFS.

V usage is TRBV19 and J usage is TRBJ1-2, with unresolved D. The length of the CDR3 is 14 residues. The germline V gene encodes CDR1 LNHDA and CDR2 SQIVND (reference sequence). The V and J ends lost 6 bases and 3 bases respectively, with 14 bases between them. CDR3 DNA: TGTGCCAGTAGGGCCTTTAGAGAGGACTATGGCTACACCTTC. Protein sequence: CASRAFREDYGYTF.

The chain employs TRBV27 and TRBJ2-5; TRBD2 matches 7 bases. V shed 1 base and J 5 bases; nucleotides not matched to a gene: 4. Germline CDR1 is MNHEY and CDR2 is SMNVEV (reference sequence). The CDR3 contains 14 residues. CDR3 in DNA: TGTGCCAGCAGTTTATGGCGGGGGACGGAGACCCAGTACTTC. Its protein product is CASSLWRGTETQYF.